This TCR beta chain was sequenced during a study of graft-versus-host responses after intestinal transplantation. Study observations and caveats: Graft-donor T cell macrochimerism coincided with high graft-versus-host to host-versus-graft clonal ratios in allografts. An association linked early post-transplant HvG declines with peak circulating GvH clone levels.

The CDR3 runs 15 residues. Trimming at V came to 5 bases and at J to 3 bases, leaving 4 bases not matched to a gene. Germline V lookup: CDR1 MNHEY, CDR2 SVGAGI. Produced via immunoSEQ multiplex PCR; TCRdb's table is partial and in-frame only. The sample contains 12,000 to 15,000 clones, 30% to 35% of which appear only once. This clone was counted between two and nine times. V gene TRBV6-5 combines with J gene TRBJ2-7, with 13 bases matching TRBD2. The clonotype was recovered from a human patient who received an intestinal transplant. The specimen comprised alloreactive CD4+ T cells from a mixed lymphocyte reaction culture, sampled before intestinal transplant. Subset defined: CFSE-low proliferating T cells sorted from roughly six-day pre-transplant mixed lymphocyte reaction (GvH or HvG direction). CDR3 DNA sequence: TGTGCCAGCAGTATGGGACTAGCGGGAAGCTACGAGCAGTACTTC. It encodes CASSMGLAGSYEQYF.